The T cell receptor (beta chain) described here comes from a study of T cells after yellow fever vaccination. Study-level background: Fractions containing few cells were prepared with SMART-Seq v4 Ultra Low Input. Overall study results and limits: The CD4 compartment and the CD8 compartment contained a small share of clonotypes in common.

CDR1 SGHRS and CDR2 YFSETQ come from the germline V gene. This CDR3 contains 13 residues. V was trimmed by 2 bases and J by 6 bases, leaving 10 bases between them. This clonotype was found many times. The antigen remains undetermined. Using its own MiXCR run on the 5' RACE reads, TCRdb lists one record per CDR3 protein. The sample shows about 310,000 distinct CDR3 sequences, roughly 3.5% of them seen only once. This chain links TRBV5-1 with TRBJ2-3, with D tentatively TRBD2 (6 bases). Sequencing used PBMCs, obtained on the day of the yellow fever booster vaccination. The receptor comes from a man younger than 35 who received the YFV17D yellow fever vaccine. The CDR3 DNA is TGCGCCAGCAGCTTCCCGGGGGACGATACGCAGTATTTT. It codes for CASSFPGDDTQYF.